Included here is one T cell receptor beta chain sequence, with context. This CDR3 is built from 11 residues. Deletions cut 3 bases from V and 15 bases from J, with 12 bases between. This entry is derived from a study of T-cell memory formation after mild COVID-19. TCR alpha and TCR beta cDNA libraries carrying sample barcodes and UMIs were produced by 5'RACE using constant-segment primers. TCRdb reanalysed the 5' RACE reads using MiXCR and keeps one entry per CDR3 protein. The table shows 400,000 to 500,000 distinct CDR3 sequences, with more than 15% occurring only once. The chain links TRBV12-3 or TRBV12-4 to TRBJ1-3; D gene uncertain. The clonotype was recovered from a man aged 18 to 30 who had mild COVID-19 (a few samples of this study predate the infection). Cell type and time point are not known. The sequencing sample was made of PBMCs or a T cell subset sorted from them (not recorded which). Here the CDR3 reads CASSLGTAAYF. The CDR3 DNA is TGTGCCAGCAGTTTGGGAACAGCCGCATATTTT.